The subject of this entry is one T cell receptor beta chain. A quantity of roughly 0.5 to 1 ug RNA underwent reverse transcription using random hexamers. Using its own MiXCR run on the immunoSEQ multiplex PCR reads, TCRdb lists one record per CDR3 protein. The data hold some 130,000 distinct CDR3 sequences, with under 95% observed a single time. The source of the sample is a study of CD8 T cells in Susac syndrome. TEMRA cells underwent FACS enrichment and CD8+ and CD4+ T cells underwent negative isolation. The CDR3 covers 12 residues. Germline CDR1 LNHDA, CDR2 SQIVND (reference sequence). Deletions cut 3 bases from V and 8 bases from J, with 7 bases between.

The V gene is TRBV19, the J gene TRBJ1-4, with unresolved D. The specimen sequenced was CD8+ T cells from PBMCs. The sequence came from a human donor with multiple sclerosis. DNA for the CDR3: TGTGCCAGTAGTATTAGTCGGGAAAAACTGTTTTTT. This sequence encodes CASSISREKLFF. The variable domain in full, with the rest retrieved from reference TRBV19 and TRBJ1-4, is DGGITQSPKYLFRKEGQNVTLSCEQNLNHDAMYWYRQDPGQGLRLIYYSQIVNDFQKGDIAEGYSVSREKKESFPLTVTSAQKNPTAFYLCASSISREKLFFGSGTQLSVL.